Listed here are 5 T cell receptor beta chains from one sample, sequenced in a study of chemoradiotherapy in HPV16-positive cancers. The table came from immunoSEQ multiplex PCR; TCRdb's copy has only in-frame clones and leaves some out. This table holds about 580 clones, over 75% found once. This specimen consisted of tumor tissue, obtained from a patient who underwent chemoradiotherapy. Receptor source: a human donor with HPV-associated anogenital cancer.

This chain uses TRBV6-5 with TRBJ2-5, with 8 positions matching TRBD1. The CDR3 is 15 amino acids. The trim removed 5 bases at V and 9 bases at J, leaving 14 bases unmatched. Germline V gives CDR1 MNHEY, CDR2 SVGAGI. The CDR3 is CASSPTSGGPPAQYF. The CDR3 nucleotides read TGTGCCAGCAGTCCTACCTCAGGGGGCCCCCCGGCCCAGTACTTC.

The chain links TRBV19 to TRBJ1-4, with D hard to call. Trimming shortened V by 10 bases and J by 2 bases, and 20 bases separated the two germline ends. CDR1 is LNHDA, CDR2 SQIVND, per germline (reference sequence). The CDR3 consists of 16 residues. Written as DNA, the CDR3 is TGTGCCACCACCGACCCTCGTGGGGAGACTAATGAAAAACTGTTTTTT. This gives the protein CATTDPRGETNEKLFF.

CDR3 DNA: TGTGCCAGCAGTTTACGAGCGGCATGGGCGAACACCGGGGAGCTGTTTTTT. It is translated as CASSLRAAWANTGELFF. The chain links TRBV27 to TRBJ2-2; a possible D gene is TRBD2 (5 bases). Trimming removed 2 bases from V and 0 bases from J, with 13 bases in between. Germline V lookup: CDR1 MNHEY, CDR2 SMNVEV (reference sequence). CDR3 size: 17 residues.

The gene calls are TRBV7-2 and TRBJ1-1; D unresolved. Germline CDR1 reads SGHTA; CDR2 reads FQGNSA. Trimming took 2 bases from V and 0 from J, leaving 4 bases between them. The CDR3 extends over 13 amino acids. The CDR3 region has the DNA TGTGCCAGCAGCTTATCAATGAACACTGAAGCTTTCTTT. Protein product: CASSLSMNTEAFF.

The rearrangement uses TRBV14 and TRBJ2-3; 7 bases line up with TRBD2. Germline CDR1 reads SGHDN; CDR2 reads FVKESK. Germline trimming cut 1 base from V and 7 bases from J; bases unmatched to any gene: 8. CDR3 size: 15 residues. The CDR3: CASSQGVLADHTQYF. The CDR3 nucleotides read TGTGCCAGCAGCCAAGGAGTTCTAGCGGACCATACGCAGTATTTT.